A selection of T cell receptor beta chains follows, all from one sample in a study of blood T cell repertoires in COVID-19. Here immunoSEQ multiplex PCR was the method, and the copy in TCRdb shows in-frame clones only, minus some. The data show roughly 160,000 clones, with about 87% seen just once and about 2.6% held by the top ten. The sequenced sample consisted of peripheral blood. These receptors were collected from a woman at least 80 years old with COVID-19, enrolled during active disease. The conserved cysteine and the conserved F or W are not part of the CDR3 here.

v_call: TRBV9; j_call: TRBJ1-3; cdr3_aa: ASSARPQGAGGNTIY
v_call: TRBV7-3; j_call: TRBJ2-1; cdr3_aa: ASSLIAVGANEQF
v_call: TRBV3-1/TRBV3-2; j_call: TRBJ2-2; cdr3_aa: ASSQDSLAHYTGELF
v_call: TRBV28; j_call: TRBJ2-1; cdr3_aa: ASSFPGVWYNEQF
v_call: TRBV4-2; j_call: TRBJ1-4; cdr3_aa: ASSQGRGGGEKLF
v_call: TRBV27; j_call: TRBJ1-2; cdr3_aa: ASSLTGTRNYGYT
v_call: TRBV6-5; j_call: TRBJ2-5; cdr3_aa: ASSYSGTGLGETQY
v_call: TRBV5-4; j_call: TRBJ2-4; cdr3_aa: ASSLPADANIQY
v_call: TRBV4-3; j_call: TRBJ2-1; cdr3_aa: ASSQDRGRDEQF
v_call: TRBV9; j_call: TRBJ2-7; cdr3_aa: ASSVDKSRHEQY
v_call: TRBV5-1; j_call: TRBJ2-7; cdr3_aa: ASSLGAGVQEQY
v_call: TRBV7-2; j_call: TRBJ1-2; cdr3_aa: ASSPSRQPGFHGYT
v_call: TRBV10-3; j_call: TRBJ1-6; cdr3_aa: AISESEDGTLH
v_call: TRBV3-1/TRBV3-2; j_call: TRBJ1-5; cdr3_aa: ASSQNRGQPQH
v_call: TRBV28; j_call: TRBJ2-1; cdr3_aa: ASSSGTGRF
v_call: TRBV27; j_call: TRBJ1-1; cdr3_aa: ASSVTATTEAF
v_call: TRBV29-1; j_call: TRBJ2-1; cdr3_aa: SVVSGGREQF
v_call: TRBV19; j_call: TRBJ2-6; cdr3_aa: ASSIGDRGAGANVLT
v_call: TRBV19; j_call: TRBJ2-5; cdr3_aa: ASRRTGAQETQY
v_call: TRBV5-1; j_call: TRBJ2-2; cdr3_aa: ASSAPGLAGRAGELF
v_call: TRBV28; j_call: TRBJ2-7; cdr3_aa: ASSPLAGGPDYEQY
v_call: TRBV3-1/TRBV3-2; j_call: TRBJ2-5; cdr3_aa: ASSHGQKETQY
v_call: TRBV19; j_call: TRBJ1-3; cdr3_aa: ASTDRRHTIY
v_call: TRBV5-1; j_call: TRBJ2-1; cdr3_aa: ASSSSISGRAPNNNEQF
v_call: TRBV2; j_call: TRBJ2-2; cdr3_aa: ASNSGTRDGELF
v_call: TRBV10-3; j_call: TRBJ1-1; cdr3_aa: AISEIDKGANQAF
v_call: TRBV18; j_call: TRBJ1-6; cdr3_aa: ASSPGGVESPLH
v_call: TRBV12-3/TRBV12-4; j_call: TRBJ1-2; cdr3_aa: ASSRKNNYGYT
v_call: TRBV7-9; j_call: TRBJ1-1; cdr3_aa: ASSPGAF
v_call: TRBV3-1/TRBV3-2; j_call: TRBJ2-1; cdr3_aa: ASSQGLTGRNEQF
v_call: TRBV12-3/TRBV12-4; j_call: TRBJ1-1; cdr3_aa: ASSKGANTEAF
v_call: TRBV28; j_call: TRBJ1-2; cdr3_aa: ASSSQGTYGYT
v_call: TRBV28; j_call: TRBJ2-7; cdr3_aa: ASSRQGGVIYEQY
v_call: TRBV15; j_call: TRBJ2-1; cdr3_aa: ATSRGSGRADNEQF
v_call: TRBV20-1; j_call: TRBJ1-1; cdr3_aa: SAQLRSEAF
v_call: TRBV11-2; j_call: TRBJ2-7; cdr3_aa: ASTNLQLAAYEQY
v_call: TRBV20-1; j_call: TRBJ2-3; cdr3_aa: SASSRTTKSTDTQY
v_call: TRBV18; j_call: TRBJ1-1; cdr3_aa: ASSTDSSNTEAF
v_call: TRBV4-2; j_call: TRBJ2-7; cdr3_aa: ASSQARGYEQY
v_call: TRBV5-1; j_call: TRBJ2-5; cdr3_aa: ASSPGSIAGVGTQY
v_call: TRBV3-1/TRBV3-2; j_call: TRBJ1-1; cdr3_aa: ASSQEGGPTGTGPRSEAF
v_call: TRBV4-2; j_call: TRBJ2-1; cdr3_aa: ASSLGQEWVHEQF
v_call: TRBV18; j_call: TRBJ1-5; cdr3_aa: ASSPGQVSNQPQH
v_call: TRBV5-5; j_call: TRBJ1-1; cdr3_aa: ASSATGVENTEAF
v_call: TRBV7-2; j_call: TRBJ2-7; cdr3_aa: ASSSSGTRFEQY
v_call: TRBV5-1; j_call: TRBJ2-6; cdr3_aa: ASSLSAGGFSSGANVLT
v_call: TRBV6-5; j_call: TRBJ1-2; cdr3_aa: ASRSGGVGYGYT